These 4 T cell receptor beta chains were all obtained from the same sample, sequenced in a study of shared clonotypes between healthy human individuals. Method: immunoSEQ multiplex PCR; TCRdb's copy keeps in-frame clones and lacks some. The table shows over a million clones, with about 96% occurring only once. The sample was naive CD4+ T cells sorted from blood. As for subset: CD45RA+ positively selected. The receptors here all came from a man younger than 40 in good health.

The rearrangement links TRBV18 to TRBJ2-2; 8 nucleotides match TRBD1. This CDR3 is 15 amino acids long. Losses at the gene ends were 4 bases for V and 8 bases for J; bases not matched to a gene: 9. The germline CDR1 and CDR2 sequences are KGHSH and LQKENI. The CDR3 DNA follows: TGTGCCAGCTCACTAACGACAGGGGCCAAAGGGGAGCTGTTTTTT. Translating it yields CASSLTTGAKGELFF.

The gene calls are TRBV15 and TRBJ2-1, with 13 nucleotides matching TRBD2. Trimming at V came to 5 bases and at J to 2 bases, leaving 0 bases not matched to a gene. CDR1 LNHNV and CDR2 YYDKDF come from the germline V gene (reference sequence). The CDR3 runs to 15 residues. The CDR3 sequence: CATSGLAGAYNEQFF. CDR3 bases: TGTGCCACCAGCGGACTAGCGGGGGCCTACAATGAGCAGTTCTTC. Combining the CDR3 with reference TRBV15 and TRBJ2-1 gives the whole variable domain DAMVIQNPRYQVTQFGKPVTLSCSQTLNHNVMYWYQQKSSQAPKLLFHYYDKDFNNEADTPDNFQSRRPNTSFCFLDIRSPGLGDTAMYLCATSGLAGAYNEQFFGPGTRLTVL.

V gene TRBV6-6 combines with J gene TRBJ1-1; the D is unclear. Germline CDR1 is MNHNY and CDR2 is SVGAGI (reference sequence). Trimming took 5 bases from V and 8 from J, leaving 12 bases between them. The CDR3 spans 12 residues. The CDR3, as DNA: TGTGCCAGCAGTACCTCGCTAAACGAAGCTTTCTTT. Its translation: CASSTSLNEAFF.

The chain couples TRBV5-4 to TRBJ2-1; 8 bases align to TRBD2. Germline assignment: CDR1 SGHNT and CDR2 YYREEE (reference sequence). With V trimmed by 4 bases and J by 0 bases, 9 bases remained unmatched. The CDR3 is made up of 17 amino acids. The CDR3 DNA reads TGTGCCAGCAGCCCACCGGGGCTAGCGGGCTCCTACAATGAGCAGTTCTTC. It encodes CASSPPGLAGSYNEQFF.